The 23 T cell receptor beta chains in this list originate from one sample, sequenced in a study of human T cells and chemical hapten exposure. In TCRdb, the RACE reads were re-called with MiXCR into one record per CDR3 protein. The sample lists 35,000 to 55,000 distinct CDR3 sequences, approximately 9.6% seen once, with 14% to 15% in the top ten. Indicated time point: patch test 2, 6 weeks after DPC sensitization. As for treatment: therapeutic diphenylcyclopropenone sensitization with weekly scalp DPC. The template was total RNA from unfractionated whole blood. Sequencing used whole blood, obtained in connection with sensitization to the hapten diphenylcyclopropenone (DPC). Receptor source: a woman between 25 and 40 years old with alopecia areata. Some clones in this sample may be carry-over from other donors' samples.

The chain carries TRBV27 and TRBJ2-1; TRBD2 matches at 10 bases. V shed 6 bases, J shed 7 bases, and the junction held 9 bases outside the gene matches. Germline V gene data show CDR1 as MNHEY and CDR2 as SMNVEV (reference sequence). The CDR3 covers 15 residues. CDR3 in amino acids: CASSPSGGRRNEQFF. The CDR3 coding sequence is TGTGCCAGCAGCCCTAGCGGGGGAAGGAGGAATGAGCAGTTCTTC.

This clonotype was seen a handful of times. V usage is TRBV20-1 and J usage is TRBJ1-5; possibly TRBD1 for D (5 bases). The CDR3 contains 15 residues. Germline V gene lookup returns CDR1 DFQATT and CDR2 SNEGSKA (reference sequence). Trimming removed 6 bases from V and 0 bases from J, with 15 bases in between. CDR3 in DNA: TGCAGTGCAGACGACAGTCTATATAGCAATCAGCCCCAGCATTTT. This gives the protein CSADDSLYSNQPQHF.

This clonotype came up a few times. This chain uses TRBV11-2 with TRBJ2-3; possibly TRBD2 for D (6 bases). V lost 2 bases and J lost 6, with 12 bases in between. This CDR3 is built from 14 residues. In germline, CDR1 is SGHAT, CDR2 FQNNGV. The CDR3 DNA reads TGTGCCAGCAGCTTATCTTCGGGGAGGGATACGCAGTATTTT. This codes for CASSLSSGRDTQYF.

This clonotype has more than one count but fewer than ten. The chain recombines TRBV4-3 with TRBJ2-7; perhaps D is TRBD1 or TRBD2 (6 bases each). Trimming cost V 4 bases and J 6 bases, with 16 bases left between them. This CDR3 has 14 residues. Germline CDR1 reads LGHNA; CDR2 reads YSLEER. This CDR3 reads CASSPKEGVGEQYF. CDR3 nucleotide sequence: TGCGCCAGCAGCCCCAAGGAGGGGGTGGGCGAGCAGTACTTC.

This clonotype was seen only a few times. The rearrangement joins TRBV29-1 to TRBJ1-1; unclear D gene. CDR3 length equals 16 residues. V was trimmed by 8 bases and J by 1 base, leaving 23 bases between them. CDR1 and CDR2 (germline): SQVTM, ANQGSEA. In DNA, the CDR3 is TGCAGCTCTGATAGCTCCTCTGGACCGAAGAACACTGAAGCTTTCTTT. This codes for CSSDSSSGPKNTEAFF.

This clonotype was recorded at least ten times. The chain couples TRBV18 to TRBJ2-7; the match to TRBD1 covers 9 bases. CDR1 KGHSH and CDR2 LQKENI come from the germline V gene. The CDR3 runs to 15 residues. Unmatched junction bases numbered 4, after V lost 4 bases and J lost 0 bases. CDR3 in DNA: TGTGCCAGCTCACAGACAGGGGGGCCCTCCTACGAGCAGTACTTC. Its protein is CASSQTGGPSYEQYF.

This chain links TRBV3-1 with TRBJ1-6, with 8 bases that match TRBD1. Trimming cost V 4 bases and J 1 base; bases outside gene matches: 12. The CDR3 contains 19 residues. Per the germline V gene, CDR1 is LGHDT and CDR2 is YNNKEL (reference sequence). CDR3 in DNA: TGTGCCAGCAGCCCACCGACAGGGGTTCCAGGATCCTATAATTCACCCCTCCACTTT. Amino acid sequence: CASSPPTGVPGSYNSPLHF.

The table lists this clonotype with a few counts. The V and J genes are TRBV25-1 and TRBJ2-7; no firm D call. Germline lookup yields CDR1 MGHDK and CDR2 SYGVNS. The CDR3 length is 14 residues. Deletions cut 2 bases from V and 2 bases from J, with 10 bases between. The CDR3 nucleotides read TGTGCCAGCAGTGAACGATACGGCCCCTACGAGCAGTACTTC. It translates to CASSERYGPYEQYF.

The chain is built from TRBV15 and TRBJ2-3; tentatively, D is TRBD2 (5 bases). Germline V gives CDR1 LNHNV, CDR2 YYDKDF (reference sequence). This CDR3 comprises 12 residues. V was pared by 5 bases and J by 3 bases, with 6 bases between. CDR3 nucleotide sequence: TGTGCCACCAGCTCGGGGACAGATACGCAGTATTTT. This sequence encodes CATSSGTDTQYF.

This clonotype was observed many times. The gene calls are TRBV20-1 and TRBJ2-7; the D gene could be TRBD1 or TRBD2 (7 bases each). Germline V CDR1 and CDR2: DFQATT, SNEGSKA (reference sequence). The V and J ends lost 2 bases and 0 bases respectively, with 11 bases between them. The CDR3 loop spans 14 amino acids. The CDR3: CSARQGGASYEQYF. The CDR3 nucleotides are TGCAGTGCTAGACAGGGGGGGGCCTCCTACGAGCAGTACTTC.

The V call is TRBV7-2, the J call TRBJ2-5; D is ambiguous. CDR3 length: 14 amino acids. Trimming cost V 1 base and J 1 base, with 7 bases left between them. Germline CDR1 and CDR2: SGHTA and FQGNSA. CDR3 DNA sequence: TGTGCCAGCAGCTTAGTCTCCTCCCAAGAGACCCAGTACTTC. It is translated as CASSLVSSQETQYF.

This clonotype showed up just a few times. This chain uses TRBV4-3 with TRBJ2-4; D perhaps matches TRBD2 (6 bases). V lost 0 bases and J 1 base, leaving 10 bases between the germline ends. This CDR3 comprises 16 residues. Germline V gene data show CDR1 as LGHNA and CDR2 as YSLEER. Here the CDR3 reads CASSQDRRGAKNIQYF. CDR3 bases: TGCGCCAGCAGCCAAGATCGACGGGGGGCCAAAAACATTCAGTACTTC.

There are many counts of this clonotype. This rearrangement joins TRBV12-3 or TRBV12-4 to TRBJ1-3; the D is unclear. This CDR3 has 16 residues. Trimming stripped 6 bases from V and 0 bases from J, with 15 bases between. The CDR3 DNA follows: TGTGCCAGCAGCCCCCCCGGACGAATCTCTGGAAACACCATATATTTT. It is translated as CASSPPGRISGNTIYF.

The CDR3 loop is CSVAGGGVTNYGYTF. The CDR3 DNA reads as TGCAGCGTTGCCGGAGGAGGGGTTACTAACTATGGCTACACCTTC. V usage is TRBV29-1 and J usage is TRBJ1-2, with D possibly matching TRBD1 (5 bases). The CDR3 runs to 15 residues. Germline CDR1 reads SQVTM; CDR2 reads ANQGSEA. V lost 4 bases and J 0 bases, leaving 15 bases between the germline ends. Full variable domain (remainder filled in from reference TRBV29-1 and TRBJ1-2): SAVISQKPSRDICQRGTSLTIQCQVDSQVTMMFWYRQQPGQSLTLIATANQGSEATYESGFVIDKFPISRPNLTFSTLTVSNMSPEDSSIYLCSVAGGGVTNYGYTFGSGTRLTVV.

The chain's CDR3 is CASSTAHGSGANVLTF. The CDR3, as DNA: TGTGCCAGTAGTACCGCCCATGGCTCTGGGGCCAACGTCCTGACTTTC. V usage is TRBV19 and J usage is TRBJ2-6; no definite D call. Germline loops: CDR1 LNHDA, CDR2 SQIVND (reference sequence). Trimming removed 4 bases from V and 0 bases from J, with 10 bases in between. The CDR3 has 16 residues.

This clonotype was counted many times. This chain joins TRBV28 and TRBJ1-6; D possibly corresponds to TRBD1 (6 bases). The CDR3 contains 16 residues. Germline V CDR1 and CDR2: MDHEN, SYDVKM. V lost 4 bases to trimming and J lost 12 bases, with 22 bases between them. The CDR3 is CASSSQDVARGIPLHF. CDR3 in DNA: TGTGCCAGCAGTTCACAAGACGTGGCTAGGGGGATACCCCTCCACTTT.

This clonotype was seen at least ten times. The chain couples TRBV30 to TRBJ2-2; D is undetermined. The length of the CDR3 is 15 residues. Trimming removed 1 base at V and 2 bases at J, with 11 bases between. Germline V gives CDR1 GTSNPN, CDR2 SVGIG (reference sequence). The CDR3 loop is CAWSESADNTGELFF. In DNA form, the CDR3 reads TGTGCCTGGAGTGAATCGGCAGATAACACCGGGGAGCTGTTTTTT.

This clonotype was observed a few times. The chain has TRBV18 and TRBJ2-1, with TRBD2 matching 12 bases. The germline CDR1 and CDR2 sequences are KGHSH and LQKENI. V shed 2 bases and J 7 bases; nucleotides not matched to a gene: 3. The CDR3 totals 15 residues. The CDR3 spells CASSPASGGANEQFF. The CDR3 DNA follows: TGTGCCAGCTCACCAGCTAGCGGGGGGGCGAATGAGCAGTTCTTC.

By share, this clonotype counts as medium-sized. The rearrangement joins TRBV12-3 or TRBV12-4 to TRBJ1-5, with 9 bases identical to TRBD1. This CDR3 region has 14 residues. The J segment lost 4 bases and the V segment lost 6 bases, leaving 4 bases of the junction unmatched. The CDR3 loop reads CASRIQGANQPQHF. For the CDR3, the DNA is TGTGCCAGCAGAATACAGGGGGCTAATCAGCCCCAGCATTTT.

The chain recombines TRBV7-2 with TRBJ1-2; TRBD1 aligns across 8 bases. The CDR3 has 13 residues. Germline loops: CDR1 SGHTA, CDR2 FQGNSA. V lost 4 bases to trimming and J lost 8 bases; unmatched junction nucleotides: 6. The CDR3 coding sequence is TGTGCCAGCAGCTCGGGACAGGTGAAAGGCTACACCTTC. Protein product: CASSSGQVKGYTF.

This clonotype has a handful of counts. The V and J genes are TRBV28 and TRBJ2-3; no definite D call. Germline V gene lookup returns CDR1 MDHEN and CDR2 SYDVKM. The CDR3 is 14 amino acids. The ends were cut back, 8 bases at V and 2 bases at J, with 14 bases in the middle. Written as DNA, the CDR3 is TGTGCCAGCTTAAAGGCGGTAGACACAGATACGCAGTATTTT. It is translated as CASLKAVDTDTQYF.

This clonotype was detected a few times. CDR3 sequence: CSAIRGLNTGELFF. For the CDR3, the DNA is TGCAGTGCTATCAGGGGGCTGAACACCGGGGAGCTGTTTTTT. The V call is TRBV20-1, the J call TRBJ2-2, with TRBD1 identical over 8 bases. Per germline, CDR1 DFQATT and CDR2 SNEGSKA (reference sequence). V gave up 4 bases and J gave up 1 base; unmatched junction bases: 2. The CDR3 is made up of 14 amino acids.

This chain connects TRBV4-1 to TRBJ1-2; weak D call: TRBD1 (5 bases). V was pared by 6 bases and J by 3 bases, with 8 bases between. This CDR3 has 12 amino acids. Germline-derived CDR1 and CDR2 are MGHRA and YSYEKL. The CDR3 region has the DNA TGCGCCAGCAGATGGGGCGACTATGGCTACACCTTC. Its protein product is CASRWGDYGYTF.